The 6 T cell receptor beta chains listed next were all sequenced from one sample in a study of immune cell composition in non-small cell lung cancer. Here immunoSEQ multiplex PCR was the method, and the copy in TCRdb shows in-frame clones only, minus some. In the table there are more than 1,000 clones, roughly 70% of which are singletons. Sequencing was performed on lung tumor tissue. The source is a human donor with non-small cell lung cancer.

The chain recombines TRBV7-3 with TRBJ1-2, with TRBD1 identical over 10 bases. Germline V gene data show CDR1 as SGHTA and CDR2 as FQGTGA. V lost 4 bases to trimming and J lost 8 bases; unmatched junction nucleotides: 7. The CDR3 length is 14 residues. The CDR3, as DNA: TGTGCCAGCAGCTCGGGACAGGGGATCGGGGGCTACACCTTC. This gives the protein CASSSGQGIGGYTF.

The genes are TRBV5-1 and TRBJ2-5, with TRBD2 matching over 11 bases. The germline CDR1 and CDR2 sequences are SGHRS and YFSETQ. The V segment lost 2 bases and the J segment 6 bases; nucleotides outside the gene matches: 6. There are 15 residues in the CDR3. This CDR3 reads CASSFSGGAEKTQYF. CDR3 DNA: TGCGCCAGCAGCTTTAGCGGGGGGGCGGAAAAGACCCAGTACTTC.

The chain links TRBV27 to TRBJ2-7, with 8 bases aligning to TRBD1. Trimming at V came to 6 bases and at J to 1 base, leaving 2 bases not matched to a gene. The germline V gene has CDR1 MNHEY and CDR2 SMNVEV (reference sequence). This CDR3 is 13 amino acids long. The chain's CDR3 is CASSRQGSYEQYF. The CDR3 coding sequence is TGTGCCAGCAGCCGACAGGGGTCCTACGAGCAGTACTTC.

V gene TRBV9 combines with J gene TRBJ1-1; 7 bases agree with TRBD1. Germline V lookup: CDR1 SGDLS, CDR2 YYNGEE. V gave up 0 bases and J gave up 2 bases; unmatched junction bases: 7. This CDR3 contains 16 residues. The CDR3 is CASSVGDRAYNTEAFF. The CDR3 nucleotides read TGTGCCAGCAGCGTAGGAGACAGGGCGTACAACACTGAAGCTTTCTTT. Full variable domain (remainder filled in from reference TRBV9 and TRBJ1-1): DSGVTQTPKHLITATGQRVTLRCSPRSGDLSVYWYQQSLDQGLQFLIQYYNGEERAKGNILERFSAQQFPDLHSELNLSSLELGDSALYFCASSVGDRAYNTEAFFGQGTRLTVV.

This chain uses TRBV6-6 with TRBJ1-5; D remains unclear. V lost 2 bases to trimming and J lost 7 bases, with 12 bases between them. Germline CDR1 reads MNHNY; CDR2 reads SVGAGI (reference sequence). The CDR3 length is 14 residues. The CDR3 spells CASSYAGIGQPQHF. As DNA, the CDR3 is TGTGCCAGCAGTTACGCGGGTATAGGACAGCCCCAGCATTTT.

This chain connects TRBV11-1 to TRBJ2-5; 9 bases agree with TRBD2. Germline V gene lookup returns CDR1 SGHAT and CDR2 FQDESV (reference sequence). The CDR3 has 16 residues. V was clipped by 5 bases and J by 2 bases; unmatched bases: 9. This CDR3 reads CASSAGGGRVQETQYF. The CDR3 coding sequence is TGTGCCAGCAGCGCCGGGGGCGGGAGGGTACAAGAGACCCAGTACTTC.